Below, 30 T cell receptor beta chains from the same sample are listed, as sequenced in a study of blood T cell repertoires in COVID-19. Only in-frame clones appear in the TCRdb table, and some are missing; sequencing was by immunoSEQ multiplex PCR. The table includes around 79,000 clones, about 83% detected once. Input material: peripheral blood. Source of these receptors: a woman aged 55-69 years with acute or convalescent COVID-19.

The chain is built from TRBV20-1 and TRBJ1-1; 8 positions match TRBD1. There are 12 residues in the CDR3. The germline V gene encodes CDR1 DFQATT and CDR2 SNEGSKA (reference sequence). V trimming: 3 bases; J trimming: 11 bases; junction bases outside the gene matches: 8. This chain's CDR3 is CSASRKQGGAFF. The CDR3 nucleotides are TGCAGTGCTAGTAGGAAACAGGGGGGGGCTTTCTTT.

The gene calls are TRBV27 and TRBJ1-1; D gene uncertain. CDR1 is MNHEY, CDR2 SMNVEV, per germline (reference sequence). This CDR3 spans 13 amino acids. The V and J ends lost 3 bases and 1 base respectively, with 6 bases between them. CDR3 in amino acids: CASSFNKNTEAFF. The DNA of the CDR3 is TGTGCCAGCAGTTTCAACAAGAACACTGAAGCTTTCTTT.

This clone was observed once. The chain is built from TRBV6-5 and TRBJ1-2; 7 nucleotides agree with TRBD1. The CDR3 has 13 amino acids. CDR1 MNHEY and CDR2 SVGAGI come from the germline V gene. Trimming cost V 6 bases and J 4 bases; bases outside gene matches: 5. CDR3 DNA sequence: TGTGCCAGCAGCTCGACAGGGACCTATGGCTACACCTTC. This encodes CASSSTGTYGYTF.

The chain couples TRBV12-3 or TRBV12-4 to TRBJ2-1, with TRBD2 as a possible D gene (6 bases). CDR3 length equals 11 residues. Trimming shortened V by 8 bases and J by 10 bases, and 12 bases separated the two germline ends. CDR3 DNA sequence: TGTGCCAGCTGCAGGCGGGGAGAGCAGTTCTTC. Encoded protein: CASCRRGEQFF.

The chain couples TRBV7-9 to TRBJ1-5, with TRBD1 identical over 9 bases. The CDR3 is 17 amino acids. Germline CDR1 SEHNR, CDR2 FQNEAQ (reference sequence). V dropped 4 bases and J dropped 4; count of bases not matched to a gene: 11. CDR3 sequence (DNA): TGTGCCAGCAGCTCCTCATCCGGGACAGGGCGGAATCAGCCCCAGCATTTT. This sequence encodes CASSSSSGTGRNQPQHF.

V gene TRBV9 combines with J gene TRBJ1-2; possibly TRBD1 for D (6 bases). Trimming took 4 bases from V and 7 from J, leaving 17 bases between them. CDR1 and CDR2 (germline): SGDLS, YYNGEE. CDR3 length: 14 amino acids. In DNA, the CDR3 is TGTGCCAGCAGCACCGGCAGGGGCCAAACTGGCTACACCTTC. It translates to CASSTGRGQTGYTF.

This clone was recorded a few times. The V gene is TRBV30, the J gene TRBJ1-1, with TRBD1 identical over 8 bases. CDR1 is GTSNPN, CDR2 SVGIG, per germline (reference sequence). The CDR3 loop spans 14 amino acids. V lost 3 bases and J lost 6; bases outside the gene matches: 9. The CDR3 DNA reads TGTGCCTGGAGCGCCCGACAGGGGTGGTCTGAAGCTTTCTTT. It codes for CAWSARQGWSEAFF. The full variable domain, rest sourced from reference TRBV30 and TRBJ1-1, is SQTIHQWPATLVQPVGSPLSLECTVEGTSNPNLYWYRQAAGRGLQLLFYSVGIGQISSEVPQNLSASRPQDRQFILSSKKLLLSDSGFYLCAWSARQGWSEAFFGQGTRLTVV.

The V gene is TRBV20-1, the J gene TRBJ1-5; no clear D. The germline V and J ends were trimmed by 3 bases and 3 bases, with 12 bases remaining between them. Germline V gene lookup returns CDR1 DFQATT and CDR2 SNEGSKA (reference sequence). The CDR3 runs 14 residues. CDR3 sequence: CSASPAGPNQPQHF. The CDR3 DNA is TGCAGTGCTAGTCCAGCAGGCCCCAATCAGCCCCAGCATTTT.

The rearrangement joins TRBV6-6 to TRBJ1-1; TRBD1 is a possible D gene (5 bases). Germline loops: CDR1 MNHNY, CDR2 SVGAGI (reference sequence). The CDR3 has 15 amino acids. Trimming took off 6 bases at V and 8 bases at J, with 22 bases between the two ends. The CDR3 DNA sequence: TGTGCCAGCAGCCCGGGGGGGACCGCGAAAGGCGAAGCTTTCTTT. Amino acids: CASSPGGTAKGEAFF.

This clone was counted only a few times. The chain uses TRBV2 and TRBJ1-1; the D is unclear. Trimming stripped 8 bases from V and 11 bases from J, with 21 bases between. Germline loops: CDR1 SNHLY, CDR2 FYNNEI. This CDR3 is built from 13 residues. The CDR3, as DNA: TGTGCCAGCGGGAAGGACTCCCCTCCGGGTGCTTTCTTT. It translates to CASGKDSPPGAFF.

This clone was picked up a small number of times. The chain recombines TRBV24-1 with TRBJ2-3, with TRBD2 matching over 8 bases. CDR1 is KGHDR and CDR2 is SFDVKD in the germline V gene. The CDR3 spans 17 residues. V gave up 1 base and J gave up 3 bases; unmatched junction bases: 8. DNA of the CDR3: TGTGCCACCAGTGATTTCGGTAGCGGGGACATAACAGATACGCAGTATTTT. It translates to CATSDFGSGDITDTQYF.

The chain couples TRBV19 to TRBJ1-1; no clear D. This CDR3 contains 19 residues. Deletions cut 5 bases from V and 5 bases from J, with 30 bases between. Germline CDR1 and CDR2: LNHDA and SQIVND (reference sequence). This CDR3 reads CASSAPRLGQTYRTTEAFF. The CDR3, as DNA: TGTGCCAGTAGTGCCCCGCGGTTAGGCCAGACTTACCGAACAACTGAAGCTTTCTTT. The variable domain in full, with the rest retrieved from reference TRBV19 and TRBJ1-1, is DGGITQSPKYLFRKEGQNVTLSCEQNLNHDAMYWYRQDPGQGLRLIYYSQIVNDFQKGDIAEGYSVSREKKESFPLTVTSAQKNPTAFYLCASSAPRLGQTYRTTEAFFGQGTRLTVV.

In this sample, this clone turned up once. The chain carries TRBV30 and TRBJ1-2; D not certain. The CDR3 consists of 15 residues. Germline lookup yields CDR1 GTSNPN and CDR2 SVGIG (reference sequence). Trimming pared 2 bases from V and 0 bases from J, leaving 13 bases between. The CDR3 protein is CAWSRANLANYGYTF. The DNA for the CDR3 is TGTGCCTGGAGTCGCGCAAATTTAGCTAACTATGGCTACACCTTC. Complete variable domain (other parts from reference TRBV30 and TRBJ1-2): SQTIHQWPATLVQPVGSPLSLECTVEGTSNPNLYWYRQAAGRGLQLLFYSVGIGQISSEVPQNLSASRPQDRQFILSSKKLLLSDSGFYLCAWSRANLANYGYTFGSGTRLTVV.

The chain employs TRBV2 and TRBJ2-7, with 12 bases identical to TRBD1. The germline V gene encodes CDR1 SNHLY and CDR2 FYNNEI. The CDR3 contains 13 residues. J was trimmed by 7 bases and V by 8 bases; bases with no gene match: 6. CDR3 region: CASRDRGRGEQYF. DNA of the CDR3: TGTGCCAGCCGGGACAGGGGGCGAGGGGAGCAGTACTTC.

The V call is TRBV12-5, the J call TRBJ2-2; 7 bases align to TRBD2. Looked up from germline, CDR1 is LGHNT and CDR2 is FRNRAP. The CDR3 sequence is 17 residues long. Trimming cost V 2 bases and J 2 bases; bases outside gene matches: 8. The CDR3 DNA follows: TGTGCTAGTGGTTTGCCTCGCGGGGGTCCAAACACCGGGGAGCTGTTTTTT. As protein: CASGLPRGGPNTGELFF.

This rearrangement joins TRBV5-4 to TRBJ1-2; TRBD1 agrees at 8 bases. Germline loops: CDR1 SGHNT, CDR2 YYREEE (reference sequence). V lost 5 bases to trimming and J lost 3 bases; unmatched junction nucleotides: 6. The CDR3 is made up of 14 amino acids. For the CDR3, the DNA is TGTGCCAGCAGTAGGACAGGGTTCGACTATGGCTACACCTTC. Residues: CASSRTGFDYGYTF.

The rearrangement links TRBV5-6 to TRBJ2-7; TRBD2 aligns across 9 bases. Germline V lookup: CDR1 SGHDT, CDR2 YYEEEE. J gave up 6 bases and V 0 bases, and 4 bases lay outside the gene matches. The CDR3 spans 14 residues. The chain's CDR3 is CASSLAGLAGEQYF. The CDR3 DNA reads TGTGCCAGCAGCTTGGCGGGACTAGCAGGCGAGCAGTACTTC.

V usage is TRBV24-1 and J usage is TRBJ2-3; 8 bases are a match to TRBD1. CDR1 and CDR2 from the germline V gene are KGHDR and SFDVKD. Unmatched junction bases numbered 3, after V lost 3 bases and J lost 2 bases. This CDR3 has 15 amino acids. DNA for the CDR3: TGTGCCACCAGTGATCCGACAGGGGACACAGATACGCAGTATTTT. Translating it yields CATSDPTGDTDTQYF.

The chain is built from TRBV6-6 and TRBJ1-5; 7 nucleotides line up with TRBD1. J was trimmed by 3 bases and V by 7 bases; bases with no gene match: 6. This CDR3 comprises 14 residues. CDR1 and CDR2 (germline): MNHNY, SVGAGI (reference sequence). The CDR3 nucleotides read TGTGCCAGCAAGACAGGGTATAACAATCAGCCCCAGCATTTT. Protein product: CASKTGYNNQPQHF.

V usage is TRBV29-1 and J usage is TRBJ1-2; D gene unclear. Germline values: CDR1 SQVTM, CDR2 ANQGSEA. Trimming cost V 3 bases and J 0 bases, with 11 bases left between them. The CDR3 is 14 residues long. The CDR3 loop is CSVDLADSNYGYTF. The CDR3, as DNA: TGCAGCGTTGACTTGGCTGATTCTAACTATGGCTACACCTTC.

The chain combines TRBV5-5 with TRBJ1-2; D unclear. The germline CDR1 and CDR2 sequences are SGHKS and YYEKEE (reference sequence). With 2 bases removed from V and 2 bases from J, the gap between germline ends came to 10 bases. This CDR3 contains 14 residues. CDR3 nucleotide sequence: TGTGCCAGCAGCTTCGTCGACGGGAACTATGGCTACACCTTC. Translating it yields CASSFVDGNYGYTF.

This clone was seen only once. CDR3 coding DNA: TGTGCCAGCAGCCAAGGACAGGGAACGGCAGAAGCTTTCTTT. Translating gives CASSQGQGTAEAFF. The gene calls are TRBV3-1 (or the pseudogene TRBV3-2) and TRBJ1-1; 7 bases line up with TRBD1. V shed 1 base and J 8 bases; nucleotides not matched to a gene: 7. Germline CDR1 LGHDT, CDR2 YNNKEL (reference sequence). The length of the CDR3 is 14 residues.

This clone appeared once. The chain couples TRBV6-5 to TRBJ2-3; TRBD2 matches 12 bases. The J segment lost 3 bases and the V segment lost 5 bases, leaving 3 bases of the junction unmatched. The CDR3 covers 15 residues. In germline, CDR1 is MNHEY, CDR2 SVGAGI. The CDR3 loop reads CASSPSGGGTDTQYF. The CDR3, as DNA: TGTGCCAGCAGTCCTAGCGGGGGGGGGACAGATACGCAGTATTTT.

This clone has just one count. This chain links TRBV5-1 with TRBJ2-3; maybe TRBD1 (6 bases). Trimming left V 0 bases short and J 2 bases short, with 13 bases between. Per germline, CDR1 SGHRS and CDR2 YFSETQ. The CDR3 length is 16 residues. Here the CDR3 reads CASSLATGSSTDTQYF. The CDR3 DNA reads TGCGCCAGCAGCTTGGCGACAGGTAGCTCCACAGATACGCAGTATTTT.

V is TRBV24-1 and J is TRBJ1-3; D uncertain. V was shortened by 6 bases and J by 4 bases, with 15 bases between the two germline ends. CDR3 length: 15 residues. Germline-derived CDR1 and CDR2 are KGHDR and SFDVKD. Here the CDR3 DNA reads TGTGCCACCAGTCAATCGGGGTCCCGCGGAAACACCATATATTTT. Amino acid sequence: CATSQSGSRGNTIYF.

This clone was observed a few times. The chain combines TRBV5-4 with TRBJ1-6, with no clear D. Per germline, CDR1 SGHNT and CDR2 YYREEE (reference sequence). The V end lost 3 bases, the J end lost 7 bases, and 8 bases lay between the germline ends. The CDR3 has 13 amino acids. CDR3 nucleotides: TGTGCCAGCAGCTCCAGGCAGAATTCACCCCTCCACTTT. This encodes CASSSRQNSPLHF.

J is TRBJ1-1 and V is TRBV30; 11 nucleotides line up with TRBD1. The CDR3 has 13 residues. Trimming at V came to 3 bases and at J to 8 bases, leaving 5 bases not matched to a gene. In germline, CDR1 is GTSNPN, CDR2 SVGIG (reference sequence). The CDR3 coding sequence is TGTGCCTGGAGCGGGACAGGGGGGAAAGAAGCTTTCTTT. Amino acid sequence: CAWSGTGGKEAFF. The full variable domain, its missing parts supplied by reference TRBV30 and TRBJ1-1, is SQTIHQWPATLVQPVGSPLSLECTVEGTSNPNLYWYRQAAGRGLQLLFYSVGIGQISSEVPQNLSASRPQDRQFILSSKKLLLSDSGFYLCAWSGTGGKEAFFGQGTRLTVV.

The rearrangement uses TRBV5-1 and TRBJ2-3; D is uncertain. The V end lost 0 bases, the J end lost 2 bases, and 10 bases lay between the germline ends. Germline values: CDR1 SGHRS, CDR2 YFSETQ. CDR3 size: 15 residues. The DNA of the CDR3 is TGCGCCAGCAGCTTGGAAGCAAGAAACACAGATACGCAGTATTTT. Residues: CASSLEARNTDTQYF.

The chain links TRBV19 to TRBJ2-7, with D unresolved. V was clipped by 3 bases and J by 2 bases, with 8 bases between them. The germline gives CDR1 LNHDA, CDR2 SQIVND (reference sequence). The CDR3 loop spans 13 amino acids. The CDR3 reads CASSISWAYEQYF. In DNA, the CDR3 is TGTGCCAGTAGTATTAGCTGGGCCTACGAGCAGTACTTC.

This chain uses TRBV20-1 with TRBJ2-7; D is ambiguous. The CDR3 loop spans 11 amino acids. Trimming cost V 7 bases and J 5 bases, with 12 bases left between them. The germline V gene has CDR1 DFQATT and CDR2 SNEGSKA (reference sequence). This CDR3 is CSVTAGHEQYF. The CDR3 DNA reads as TGCAGTGTCACAGCAGGCCACGAGCAGTACTTC.